This record looks at one TCR beta chain sequence and its context. Patients at the Seattle site were enrolled during active infection and followed longitudinally. Germline V gives CDR1 LNHDA, CDR2 SQIVND (reference sequence). V lost 3 bases to trimming and J lost 5 bases; unmatched junction nucleotides: 8. The CDR3 length is 16 residues. In the original workflow: The assay estimated nucleated cells by amplifying reference gene primers. Repertoires were generated with immunoSEQ multiplex PCR, while TCRdb's copy carries only in-frame clones and drops some. That table supplies the V and J calls and clone size; D and trimming were determined from the DNA. In the table there are around 130,000 clones, roughly 89% of which are singletons. This sample is drawn from a study of blood T cell repertoires in COVID-19. In the study overall: Sites across the United States, Italy and Spain contributed samples from acute and convalescent COVID-19. PBMCs, B-cell-depleted T cells, or T cells were the source of the cDNA or gDNA that made up the material.

The genes are TRBV19 and TRBJ2-3, with 10 bases identical to TRBD2. Sample: peripheral blood. The TCR sequence derives from a man aged 25 to 40 with COVID-19, enrolled during active disease. The chain's CDR3 is CASSMGQLAGRDTQYF. The CDR3 nucleotides read TGTGCCAGTAGTATGGGCCAACTAGCGGGACGAGATACGCAGTATTTT.